This T cell receptor beta chain was captured in a study of regulatory T cells in long-lasting Graves disease. On the study more broadly: Graves' patients, diagnosed recently, had received antithyroid drugs under 3 months.

CDR3 regions were amplified by Arm-PCR using iRepertoire HTBI primers to build TCR beta libraries. TCRdb used MiXCR to reprocess the multiplex PCR reads, holding one entry per CDR3 protein. The sample holds roughly 560,000 distinct CDR3 sequences, about 16% seen once. Time point indicated: newly diagnosed GD, antithyroid drugs for less than 3 months. Scientists built the TCR library using RNA that was extracted from PBMCs. The germline gives CDR1 PRHDT, CDR2 FYEKMQ (reference sequence). V was shortened by 5 bases and J by 2 bases, with 14 bases between the two germline ends. The CDR3 extends over 15 amino acids. The sample also formed part of further work on T cells in Graves' hyperthyroidism and ophthalmopathy. From that study: Stable hyperthyroidism and ophthalmopathy were separated using 13 V-J signatures.

This sequence was found in a woman aged 40 to 65 with Graves disease. This material consisted of peripheral blood mononuclear cells (PBMCs), taken at new diagnosis, from a patient treated with antithyroid drugs. V usage is TRBV13 and J usage is TRBJ2-3; tentatively, D is TRBD2 (5 bases). CDR3 region: CASSPRAGYTDTQYF. The CDR3 nucleotides are TGTGCCAGCAGCCCACGGGCGGGCTACACAGATACGCAGTATTTT.